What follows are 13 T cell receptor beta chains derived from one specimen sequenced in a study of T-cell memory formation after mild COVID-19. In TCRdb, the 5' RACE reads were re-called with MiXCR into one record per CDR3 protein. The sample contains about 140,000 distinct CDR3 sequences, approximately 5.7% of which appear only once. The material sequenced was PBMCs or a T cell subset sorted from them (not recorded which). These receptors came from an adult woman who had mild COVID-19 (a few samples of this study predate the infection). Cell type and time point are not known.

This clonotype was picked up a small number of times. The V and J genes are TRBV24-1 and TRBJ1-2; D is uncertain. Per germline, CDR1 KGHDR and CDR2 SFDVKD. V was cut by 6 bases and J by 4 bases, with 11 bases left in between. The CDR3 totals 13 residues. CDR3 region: CATSSAEVYGYTF. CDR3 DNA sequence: TGTGCCACCAGTAGCGCGGAAGTCTATGGCTACACCTTC.

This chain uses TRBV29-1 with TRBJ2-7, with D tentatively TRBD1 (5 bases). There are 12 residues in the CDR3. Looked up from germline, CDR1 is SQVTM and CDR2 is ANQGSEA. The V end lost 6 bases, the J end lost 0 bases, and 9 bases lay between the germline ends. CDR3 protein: CSVQGSSYEQYF. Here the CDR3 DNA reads TGCAGCGTGCAGGGAAGCTCCTACGAGCAGTACTTC.

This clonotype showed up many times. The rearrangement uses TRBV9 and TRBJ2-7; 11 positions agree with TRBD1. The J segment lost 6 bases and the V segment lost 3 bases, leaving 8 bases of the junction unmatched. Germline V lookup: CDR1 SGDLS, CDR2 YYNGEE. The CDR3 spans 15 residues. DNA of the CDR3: TGTGCCAGCAGCGGACACGGGACAGGGGGGTTCGAGCAGTACTTC. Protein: CASSGHGTGGFEQYF.

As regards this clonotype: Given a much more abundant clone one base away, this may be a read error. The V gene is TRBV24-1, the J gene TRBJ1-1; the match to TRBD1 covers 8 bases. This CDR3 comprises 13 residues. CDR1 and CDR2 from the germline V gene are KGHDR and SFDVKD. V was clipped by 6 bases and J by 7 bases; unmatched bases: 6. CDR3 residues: CATSNRGKYEAFF. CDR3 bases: TGTGCCACCAGTAACAGGGGGAAGTATGAAGCTTTCTTT.

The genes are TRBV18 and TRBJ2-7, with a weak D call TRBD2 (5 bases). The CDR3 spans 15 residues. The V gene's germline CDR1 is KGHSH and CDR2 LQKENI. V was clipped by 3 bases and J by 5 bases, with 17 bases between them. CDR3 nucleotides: TGTGCCAGCTCACCGTCAGAGGGAGTGGTCGACGAGCAGTACTTC. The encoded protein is CASSPSEGVVDEQYF.

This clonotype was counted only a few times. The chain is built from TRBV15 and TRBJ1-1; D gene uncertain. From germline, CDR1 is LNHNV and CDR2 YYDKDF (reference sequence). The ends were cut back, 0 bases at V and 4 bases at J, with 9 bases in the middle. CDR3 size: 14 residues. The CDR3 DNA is TGTGCCACCAGCAGAGAAATGATGGGCACTGAAGCTTTCTTT. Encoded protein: CATSREMMGTEAFF.

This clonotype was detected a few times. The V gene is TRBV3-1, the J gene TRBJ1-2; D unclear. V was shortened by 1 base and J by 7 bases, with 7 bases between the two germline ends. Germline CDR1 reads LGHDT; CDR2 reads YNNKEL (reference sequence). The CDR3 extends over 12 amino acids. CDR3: CASSQAESGYTF. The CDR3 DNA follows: TGTGCCAGCAGCCAAGCGGAGTCTGGCTACACCTTC.

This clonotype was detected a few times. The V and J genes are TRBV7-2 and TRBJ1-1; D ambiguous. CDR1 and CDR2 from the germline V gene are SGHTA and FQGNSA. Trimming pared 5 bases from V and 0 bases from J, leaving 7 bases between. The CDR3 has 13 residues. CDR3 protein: CASSRRVNTEAFF. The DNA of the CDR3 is TGTGCCAGCAGCCGAAGGGTGAACACTGAAGCTTTCTTT.

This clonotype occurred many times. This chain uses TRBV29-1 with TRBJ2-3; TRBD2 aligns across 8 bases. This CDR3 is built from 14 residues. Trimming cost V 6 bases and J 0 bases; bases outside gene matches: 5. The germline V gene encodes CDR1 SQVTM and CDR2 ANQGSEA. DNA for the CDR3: TGCAGCGTCATTAGCGGGATTAGCACAGATACGCAGTATTTT. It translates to CSVISGISTDTQYF.

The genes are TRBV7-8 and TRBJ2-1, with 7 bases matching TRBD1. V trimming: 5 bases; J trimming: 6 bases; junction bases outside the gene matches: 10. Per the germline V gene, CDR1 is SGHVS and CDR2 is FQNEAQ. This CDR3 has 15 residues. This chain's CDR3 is CASSTQTGFGNEQFF. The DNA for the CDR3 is TGTGCCAGCAGCACTCAGACAGGGTTTGGCAATGAGCAGTTCTTC. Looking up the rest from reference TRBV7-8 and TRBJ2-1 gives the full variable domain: GAGVSQSPRYKVAKRGQDVALRCDPISGHVSLFWYQQALGQGPEFLTYFQNEAQLDKSGLPSDRFFAERPEGSVSTLKIQRTQQEDSAVYLCASSTQTGFGNEQFFGPGTRLTVL.

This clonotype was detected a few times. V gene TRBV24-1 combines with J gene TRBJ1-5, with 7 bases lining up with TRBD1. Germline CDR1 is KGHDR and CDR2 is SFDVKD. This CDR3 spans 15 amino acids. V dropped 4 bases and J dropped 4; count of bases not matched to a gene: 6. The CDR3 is CATSDPKQGNQPQHF. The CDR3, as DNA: TGTGCCACCAGTGACCCTAAACAGGGGAATCAGCCCCAGCATTTT.

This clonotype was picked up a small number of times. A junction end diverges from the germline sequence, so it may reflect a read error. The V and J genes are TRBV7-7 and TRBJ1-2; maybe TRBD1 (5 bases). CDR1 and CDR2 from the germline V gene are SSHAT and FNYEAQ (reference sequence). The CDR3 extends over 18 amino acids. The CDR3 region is CASSPRGPVSVVGDGYTF. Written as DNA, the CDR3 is TGTGCTAGCAGCCCGCGGGGCCCCGTCAGCGTCGTGGGGGATGGCTACACCTTC.

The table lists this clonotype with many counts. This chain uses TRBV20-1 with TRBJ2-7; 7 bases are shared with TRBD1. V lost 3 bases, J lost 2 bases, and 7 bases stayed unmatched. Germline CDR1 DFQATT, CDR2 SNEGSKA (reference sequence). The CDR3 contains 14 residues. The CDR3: CSASSVTGTYEQYF. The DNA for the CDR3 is TGCAGTGCTAGTTCAGTGACAGGGACCTACGAGCAGTACTTC.